This TCR beta chain derives from a study of human T cells and chemical hapten exposure. This clonotype showed up just a few times. The germline CDR1 and CDR2 sequences are MNHNS and SASEGT. The germline V and J ends were trimmed by 2 bases and 2 bases, with 13 bases remaining between them. This CDR3 spans 15 amino acids. Time point: pre-sensitization, week 0. This sample's treatment: therapeutic diphenylcyclopropenone sensitization with weekly scalp DPC. In TCRdb, the RACE reads were re-called with MiXCR into one record per CDR3 protein. The profile covers about 62,000 distinct CDR3 sequences, with around 7% appearing a single time and approximately 1.7% taken by the ten largest.

The sequence came from a woman in her twenties or thirties with alopecia areata. Some clones in this sample may be carry-over from other donors' samples. The sample here was whole blood, taken in connection with sensitization to the hapten diphenylcyclopropenone (DPC). This chain joins TRBV6-1 and TRBJ2-7; D unresolved. The CDR3 DNA follows: TGTGCCAGCAGTGAATCGGGCGTAAGTACCTACGAGCAGTACTTC. Residues: CASSESGVSTYEQYF.